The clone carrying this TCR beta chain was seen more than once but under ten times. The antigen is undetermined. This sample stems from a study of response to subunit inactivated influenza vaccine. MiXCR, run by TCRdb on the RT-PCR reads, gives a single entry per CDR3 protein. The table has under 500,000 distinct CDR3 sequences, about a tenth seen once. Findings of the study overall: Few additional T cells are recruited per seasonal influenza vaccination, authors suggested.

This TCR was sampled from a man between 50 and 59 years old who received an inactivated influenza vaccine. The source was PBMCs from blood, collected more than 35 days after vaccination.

The chain's CDR3 is CASSSYGTGLQGYTF. DNA of the CDR3: TGTGCCAGCAGCTCGTACGGGACAGGGCTTCAGGGCTACACCTTC. V gene TRBV7-2 combines with J gene TRBJ1-2; TRBD1 agrees at 9 bases. The V and J ends lost 4 bases and 8 bases, in that order; junction bases with no gene match: 11. CDR3 length: 15 residues. Per germline, CDR1 SGHTA and CDR2 FQGNSA.